This entry concerns a single T cell receptor (beta chain). The data originate from a study of CD8 T cells in Susac syndrome. RNA was extracted with the RNeasy kit, and a quantity of roughly 0.45 to 1 ug was reverse transcribed using random hexamers. From the immunoSEQ multiplex PCR reads, TCRdb called clonotypes with MiXCR, one entry per CDR3 protein. Here the sample spans 80,000 to 90,000 distinct CDR3 sequences, roughly 91% being singletons. This receptor was identified in a human donor in good health. The sequenced material came from CD8+ T cells from PBMCs.

This chain's CDR3 is CAWSATGLDGYTF. The CDR3 DNA follows: TGTGCCTGGAGTGCGACAGGGTTAGATGGCTACACCTTC. The J gene is TRBJ1-2, the V gene TRBV30; 7 bases match TRBD1. Per germline, CDR1 GTSNPN and CDR2 SVGIG (reference sequence). There are 13 residues in the CDR3. The V segment lost 1 base and the J segment 6 bases; nucleotides outside the gene matches: 5.